This TCR beta chain appears in the sequencing data of a study of blood T cell repertoires in COVID-19. The repertoire was sequenced with immunoSEQ multiplex PCR; TCRdb's copy has only in-frame clones and lacks some. The profile shows under 250,000 clones, about four fifths of them singletons. Across about two dozen US areas, participants ranged in age from roughly 18 to 95 years. V dropped 8 bases and J dropped 5; count of bases not matched to a gene: 11. The germline V gene encodes CDR1 ENHRY and CDR2 SYGVKD. This CDR3 region has 14 residues. Sequencing was done on a sample of PBMCs or T cells enriched from blood (not recorded which). The receptor comes from a woman aged 45-65 years who had been exposed to COVID-19. The rearrangement uses TRBV10-3 and TRBJ1-1; TRBD1 matches at 7 bases. Written as DNA, the CDR3 is TGTGCCATCGGGGGACAGTTCGGAGTAACTGAAGCTTTCTTT. Amino acids: CAIGGQFGVTEAFF.